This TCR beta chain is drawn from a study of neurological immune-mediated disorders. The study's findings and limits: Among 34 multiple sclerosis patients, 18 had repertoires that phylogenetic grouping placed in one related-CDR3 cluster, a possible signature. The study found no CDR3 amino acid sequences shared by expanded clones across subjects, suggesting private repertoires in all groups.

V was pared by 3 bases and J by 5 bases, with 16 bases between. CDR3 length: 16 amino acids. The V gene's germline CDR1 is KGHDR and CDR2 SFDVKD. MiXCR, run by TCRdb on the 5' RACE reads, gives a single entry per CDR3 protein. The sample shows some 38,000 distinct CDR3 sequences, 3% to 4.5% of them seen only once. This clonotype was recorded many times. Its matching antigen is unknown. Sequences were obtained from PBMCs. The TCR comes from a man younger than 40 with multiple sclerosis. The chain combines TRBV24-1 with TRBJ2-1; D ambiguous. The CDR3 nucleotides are TGTGCCACCAGTGATCCCGGACGGCCCCCCCACAATGAGCAGTTCTTC. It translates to CATSDPGRPPHNEQFF.